The clone carrying this TCR beta chain was seen just once. This sample stems from a study of OX40 agonist ivuxolimab in advanced cancers. Study summary: Ivuxolimab doses were 0.01, 0.1, 0.3, 1.5, 3 or 10 mg/kg every 2 weeks. Cancers in dose escalation were hepatocellular, melanoma, renal cell and head and neck. With a range of roughly 20 to 80, age averaged about 58 years, and about 82% were male. Anti-PD-1, anti-PD-L1 or anti-CTLA-4 therapy given earlier was allowed, and roughly 40% had some.

The assay was immunoSEQ multiplex PCR, and TCRdb's table has in-frame clones only and misses some. The data hold fewer than 90,000 clones, with 86% observed a single time. V lost 5 bases and J lost 2; bases outside the gene matches: 4. Looked up from germline, CDR1 is LNHDA and CDR2 is SQIVND (reference sequence). The CDR3 runs to 14 residues. The sequence was obtained from an adult with an advanced solid tumor such as melanoma, head and neck, liver or kidney cancer. Sequenced material: CD4+ or CD8+ T cells sorted from blood, taken in a trial of the OX40 agonist ivuxolimab. The chain uses TRBV19 and TRBJ1-1; 8 nucleotides align to TRBD1. The CDR3 region is CASSVGQENTEAFF. The CDR3 region has the DNA TGTGCCAGTAGTGTGGGACAGGAAAACACTGAAGCTTTCTTT.